This TCR beta chain emerged from a study of PD-1 blockade in classical Hodgkin lymphoma. The germline gives CDR1 MDHEN, CDR2 SYDVKM. This CDR3 is 12 amino acids long. V lost 4 bases and J 3 bases, leaving 7 bases between the germline ends. The repertoire was sequenced with immunoSEQ multiplex PCR; TCRdb's copy has only in-frame clones and lacks some. Among fewer than 70,000 clones listed, approximately 90% were seen once. Study outcomes and limitations: The CD4+ diversity rise by C4D1 was clearest in complete responders.

Brentuximab vedotin exposure varied among the patients, all of whom had relapsed after autologous stem cell transplantation. A word on this clone: No antigen is known for it.

The chain combines TRBV28 with TRBJ2-7, with D hard to call. The material was peripheral blood mononuclear cells (PBMCs), obtained before the second cycle of nivolumab. The sequence came from a human donor with classical Hodgkin lymphoma. The CDR3, as DNA: TGTGCCAGCAGTTCCGACATCTACGAGCAGTACTTC. Protein: CASSSDIYEQYF.